Ten or more counts support the clone carrying this T cell receptor (beta chain). Its antigen is not identified. Each CDR3 protein gets one entry after TCRdb re-called the 5' RACE reads with MiXCR. Of about 63,000 distinct CDR3 sequences listed, less than 8.5% were seen once; the top ten hold approximately 34%. The entry originates in a study of T cells after yellow fever vaccination. Study-wide points: FACS-sorted repertoires might harbor abundant contaminating clonotypes from the bulk population.

The CDR3 spans 12 residues. CDR1 is MNHEY and CDR2 is SMNVEV in the germline V gene (reference sequence). The V end was cut by 7 bases, the J end by 7 bases, with 14 bases between. The sequencing used CD8+ T cells sorted from PBMCs, collected 15 days after the yellow fever booster vaccination. The TCR originated in a man aged 30-40 years who received the YFV17D yellow fever vaccine. The chain carries TRBV27 and TRBJ2-7; D might be TRBD2 (6 bases). CDR3 coding DNA: TGTGCCAGCATTTCCTTGGGAGGTGAGCAGTACTTC. This gives the protein CASISLGGEQYF.